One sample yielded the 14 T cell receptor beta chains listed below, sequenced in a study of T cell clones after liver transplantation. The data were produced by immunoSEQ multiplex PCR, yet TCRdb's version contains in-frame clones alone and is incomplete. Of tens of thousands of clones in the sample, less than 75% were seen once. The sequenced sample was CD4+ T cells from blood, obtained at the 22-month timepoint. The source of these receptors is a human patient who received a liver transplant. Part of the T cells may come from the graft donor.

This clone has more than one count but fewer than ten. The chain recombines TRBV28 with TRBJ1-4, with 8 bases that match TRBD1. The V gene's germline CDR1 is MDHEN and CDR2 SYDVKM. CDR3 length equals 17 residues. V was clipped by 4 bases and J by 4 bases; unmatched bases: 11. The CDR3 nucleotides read TGTGCCAGCAGTTCCCCGGTAGGGACAGGTTTTAATGAAAAACTGTTTTTT. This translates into CASSSPVGTGFNEKLFF.

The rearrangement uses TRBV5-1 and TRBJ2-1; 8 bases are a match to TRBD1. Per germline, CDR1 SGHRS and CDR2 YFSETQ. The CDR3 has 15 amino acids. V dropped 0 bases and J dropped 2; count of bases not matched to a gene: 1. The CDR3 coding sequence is TGCGCCAGCAGCTTGGCACAGGGGGCCTACAATGAGCAGTTCTTC. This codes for CASSLAQGAYNEQFF.

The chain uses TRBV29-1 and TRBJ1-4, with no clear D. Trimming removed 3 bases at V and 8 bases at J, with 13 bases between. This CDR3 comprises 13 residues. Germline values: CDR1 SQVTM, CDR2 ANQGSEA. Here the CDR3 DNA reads TGCAGCGTTGATGTGGCGGCCGGCGAAAAACTGTTTTTT. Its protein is CSVDVAAGEKLFF.

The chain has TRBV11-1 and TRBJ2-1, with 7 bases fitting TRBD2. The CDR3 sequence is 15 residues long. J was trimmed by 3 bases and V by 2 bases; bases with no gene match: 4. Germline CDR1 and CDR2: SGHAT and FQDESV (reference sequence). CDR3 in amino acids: CASSLRLAVYNEQFF. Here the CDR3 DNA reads TGTGCCAGCAGCTTAAGGCTAGCGGTCTACAATGAGCAGTTCTTC.

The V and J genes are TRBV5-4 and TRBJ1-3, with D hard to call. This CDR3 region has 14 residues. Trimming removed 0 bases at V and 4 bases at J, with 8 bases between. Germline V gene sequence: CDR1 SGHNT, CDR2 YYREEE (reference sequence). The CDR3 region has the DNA TGTGCCAGCAGCTTGGGGCTCTCGGGAAACACCATATATTTT. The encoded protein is CASSLGLSGNTIYF. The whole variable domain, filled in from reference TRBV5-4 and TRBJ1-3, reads ETGVTQSPTHLIKTRGQQVTLRCSSQSGHNTVSWYQQALGQGPQFIFQYYREEENGRGNFPPRFSGLQFPNYSSELNVNALELDDSALYLCASSLGLSGNTIYFGEGSWLTVV.

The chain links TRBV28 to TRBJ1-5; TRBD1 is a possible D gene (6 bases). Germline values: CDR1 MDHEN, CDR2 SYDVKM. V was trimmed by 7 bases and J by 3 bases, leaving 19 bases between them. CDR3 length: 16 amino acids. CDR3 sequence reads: CASIVRGQGPNQPQHF. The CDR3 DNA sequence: TGTGCCAGCATCGTTCGAGGGCAGGGGCCCAATCAGCCCCAGCATTTT.

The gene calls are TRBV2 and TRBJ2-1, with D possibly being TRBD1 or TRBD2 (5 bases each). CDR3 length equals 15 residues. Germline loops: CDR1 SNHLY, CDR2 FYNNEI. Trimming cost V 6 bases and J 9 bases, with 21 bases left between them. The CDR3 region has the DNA TGTGCCAGCAGCCCCCGAGGGGCGGATAGCACTGAGCAGTTCTTC. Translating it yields CASSPRGADSTEQFF. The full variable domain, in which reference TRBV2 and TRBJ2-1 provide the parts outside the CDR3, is EPEVTQTPSHQVTQMGQEVILRCVPISNHLYFYWYRQILGQKVEFLVSFYNNEISEKSEIFDDQFSVERPDGSNFTLKIRSTKLEDSAMYFCASSPRGADSTEQFFGPGTRLTVL.

The CDR3 DNA reads as TGTGCCAGCAGCTTCCAGACAGGGGGCGCGGCTGAAGCTTTCTTT. This sequence encodes CASSFQTGGAAEAFF. The V and J genes are TRBV7-2 and TRBJ1-1, with TRBD1 matching over 10 bases. The CDR3 has 15 residues. Germline V CDR1 and CDR2: SGHTA, FQGNSA. Trimming took 3 bases from V and 6 from J; bases not matched to a gene: 7.

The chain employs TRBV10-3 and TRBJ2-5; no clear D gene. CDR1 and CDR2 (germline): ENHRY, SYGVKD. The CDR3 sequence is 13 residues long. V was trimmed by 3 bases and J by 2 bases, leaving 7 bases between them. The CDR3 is CAISDPTQETQYF. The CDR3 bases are TGTGCCATCAGTGATCCTACTCAAGAGACCCAGTACTTC.

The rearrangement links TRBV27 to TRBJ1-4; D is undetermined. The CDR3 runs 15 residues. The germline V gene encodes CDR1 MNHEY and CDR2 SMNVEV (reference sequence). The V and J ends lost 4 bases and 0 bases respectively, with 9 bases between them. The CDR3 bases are TGTGCCAGCAGTTACGGAAAAACAACTAATGAAAAACTGTTTTTT. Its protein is CASSYGKTTNEKLFF.

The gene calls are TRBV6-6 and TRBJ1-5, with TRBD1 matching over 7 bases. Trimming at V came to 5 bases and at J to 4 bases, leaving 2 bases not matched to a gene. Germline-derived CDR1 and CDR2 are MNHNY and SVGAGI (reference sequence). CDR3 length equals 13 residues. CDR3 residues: CASSPTGNQPQHF. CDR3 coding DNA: TGTGCCAGCAGTCCGACAGGGAATCAGCCCCAGCATTTT.

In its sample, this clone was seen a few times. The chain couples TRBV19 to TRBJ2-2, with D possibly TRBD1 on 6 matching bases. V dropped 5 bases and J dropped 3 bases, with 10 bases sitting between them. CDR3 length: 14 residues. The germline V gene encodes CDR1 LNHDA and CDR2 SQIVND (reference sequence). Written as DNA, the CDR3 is TGTGCCAGTAGTCCCCGGACAGACACCGGGGAGCTGTTTTTT. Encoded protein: CASSPRTDTGELFF.

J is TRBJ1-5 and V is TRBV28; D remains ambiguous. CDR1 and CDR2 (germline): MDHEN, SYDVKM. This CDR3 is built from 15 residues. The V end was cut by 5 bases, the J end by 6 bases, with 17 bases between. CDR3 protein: CASSGSTRTGQPQHF. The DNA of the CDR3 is TGTGCCAGCAGTGGAAGTACTCGGACGGGTCAGCCCCAGCATTTT. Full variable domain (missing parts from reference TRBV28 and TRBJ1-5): DVKVTQSSRYLVKRTGEKVFLECVQDMDHENMFWYRQDPGLGLRLIYFSYDVKMKEKGDIPEGYSVSREKKERFSLILESASTNQTSMYLCASSGSTRTGQPQHFGDGTRLSIL.

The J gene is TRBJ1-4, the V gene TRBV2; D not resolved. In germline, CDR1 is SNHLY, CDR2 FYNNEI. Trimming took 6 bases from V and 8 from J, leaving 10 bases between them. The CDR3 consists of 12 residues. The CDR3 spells CASRGRVEKLFF. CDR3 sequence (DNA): TGTGCCAGCAGGGGGAGGGTGGAAAAACTGTTTTTT.